These 19 T cell receptor beta chains were sequenced from one sample in a study of blood T cells in healthy people across ages. A sample-barcoded 5' primer and a J-beta primer mix were used in a second PCR of roughly 7 to 11 cycles. MiXCR was run by TCRdb on the 5' RACE reads, yielding one entry per CDR3 protein. Here the sample spans 700,000 to 900,000 distinct CDR3 sequences, roughly 53% being singletons. Source material: blood. The receptors stem from an elderly man in good health.

The chain employs TRBV20-1 and TRBJ2-7, with 10 nucleotides matching TRBD2. The CDR3 is made up of 19 amino acids. Germline V lookup: CDR1 DFQATT, CDR2 SNEGSKA (reference sequence). V gave up 0 bases and J gave up 3 bases; unmatched junction bases: 17. DNA for the CDR3: TGCAGTGCTAGAGATCTTGTCGGAGCGGGAGGGCCAAGGGGCTACGAGCAGTACTTC. Translating gives CSARDLVGAGGPRGYEQYF.

A few counts support this clonotype. V and J are TRBV13 and TRBJ2-7; no clear D gene. There are 12 residues in the CDR3. Germline CDR1 and CDR2: PRHDT and FYEKMQ (reference sequence). Trimming pared 7 bases from V and 2 bases from J, leaving 9 bases between. CDR3 amino acids: CASTDTAYEQYF. Here the CDR3 DNA reads TGTGCCAGCACGGATACCGCCTACGAGCAGTACTTC.

V usage is TRBV27 and J usage is TRBJ2-4, with D possibly matching TRBD1 (6 bases). The closer fit of TRBJ2-7 to the DNA end suggests the J call may be wrong. The CDR3 covers 14 residues. Germline CDR1 MNHEY, CDR2 SMNVEV (reference sequence). CDR3 DNA: TGTGCCAGCAGTCCACAAGGACAGTGGGGCGAGCAGTACTTC. Protein sequence: CASSPQGQWGEQYF.

The chain carries TRBV29-1 and TRBJ2-7, with no clear D. Trimming took 6 bases from V and 7 from J, leaving 16 bases between them. The V gene's germline CDR1 is SQVTM and CDR2 ANQGSEA. The CDR3 covers 12 residues. The CDR3: CSVAGPVDEQYF. Written as DNA, the CDR3 is TGCAGCGTCGCCGGGCCTGTCGATGAGCAGTACTTC.

This clonotype was recorded once. The chain recombines TRBV9 with TRBJ2-2; unclear D gene. From germline, CDR1 is SGDLS and CDR2 YYNGEE. The CDR3 has 18 amino acids. Trimming took 0 bases from V and 7 from J, leaving 22 bases between them. The CDR3 reads CASSVVQQTITQVGELFF. The DNA for the CDR3 is TGTGCCAGCAGCGTAGTCCAACAGACGATCACCCAGGTCGGGGAGCTGTTTTTT.

As concerns this clonotype: Sequence at one end of the junction differs from germline and may be a read error. The chain joins TRBV10-3 to TRBJ2-5; no clear D gene. CDR3 length: 13 amino acids. CDR1 is ENHRY and CDR2 is SYGVKD in the germline V gene. CDR3 region: CATSGQAEETQYF. The CDR3 bases are TGTGCCACCAGTGGGCAGGCGGAAGAGACCCAGTACTTC.

CDR3 sequence (DNA): TGCAGCGTTGAATTGTTAGGGTTTGGCACTGAAGCTTTCTTT. Protein: CSVELLGFGTEAFF. This chain joins TRBV29-1 and TRBJ1-1; D remains ambiguous. The ends were cut back, 2 bases at V and 4 bases at J, with 14 bases in the middle. This CDR3 region has 14 residues. The germline V gene has CDR1 SQVTM and CDR2 ANQGSEA.

This clonotype was counted a few times. The V and J genes are TRBV5-1 and TRBJ2-1; TRBD2 matches 11 bases. This CDR3 has 16 residues. Germline CDR1 and CDR2: SGHRS and YFSETQ. The ends lost 4 bases at V and 5 bases at J; junction bases unmatched: 8. The CDR3, as DNA: TGCGCCAGCAGCAACTTAGCGGGAGGGCCGAACAATGAGCAGTTCTTC. Protein sequence: CASSNLAGGPNNEQFF.

This clonotype appeared a few times. The chain uses TRBV6-5 and TRBJ1-2; D gene unclear. The length of the CDR3 is 13 residues. CDR1 is MNHEY, CDR2 SVGAGI, per germline. V lost 0 bases, J lost 3 bases, and 5 bases lay in between. CDR3 DNA: TGTGCCAGCAGTTACTCCGAGGACTATGGCTACACCTTC. Translated: CASSYSEDYGYTF.

The chain carries TRBV9 and TRBJ2-3; 8 positions agree with TRBD1. Germline loops: CDR1 SGDLS, CDR2 YYNGEE. This CDR3 region has 16 residues. J was trimmed by 0 bases and V by 4 bases; bases with no gene match: 7. The CDR3 DNA follows: TGTGCCAGCAGCCTCGCCAGACAGGGGAGCACAGATACGCAGTATTTT. This encodes CASSLARQGSTDTQYF.

This chain connects TRBV29-1 to TRBJ2-5; D tentatively reads TRBD1 or TRBD2 (6 bases each). Trimming left V 6 bases short and J 5 bases short, with 13 bases between. The CDR3 extends over 12 amino acids. Germline V lookup: CDR1 SQVTM, CDR2 ANQGSEA. The CDR3 sequence is CSVQQGGETQYF. The CDR3 coding sequence is TGCAGCGTCCAACAGGGAGGCGAGACCCAGTACTTC.

V is TRBV20-1 and J is TRBJ2-3, with D tentatively TRBD2 (6 bases). The CDR3 extends over 15 amino acids. The V end lost 2 bases, the J end lost 0 bases, and 12 bases lay between the germline ends. Per germline, CDR1 DFQATT and CDR2 SNEGSKA (reference sequence). CDR3 bases: TGCAGTGCTAGATCCCCCGGGACTAGCACAGATACGCAGTATTTT. Translation: CSARSPGTSTDTQYF.

In this sample, this clonotype turned up a few times. The chain employs TRBV29-1 and TRBJ2-7, with unresolved D. Germline V gene data show CDR1 as SQVTM and CDR2 as ANQGSEA. V was shortened by 0 bases and J by 7 bases, with 13 bases between the two germline ends. The CDR3 is 13 residues long. The CDR3 nucleotides read TGCAGCGTTGAAGATCGGGTGTCTAGAGAGCAGTACTTC. This encodes CSVEDRVSREQYF.

Only a few counts were recorded for this clonotype. The chain employs TRBV20-1 and TRBJ2-3; D gene uncertain. V lost 3 bases, J lost 14 bases, and 21 bases lay in between. The germline gives CDR1 DFQATT, CDR2 SNEGSKA (reference sequence). This CDR3 is built from 13 residues. Here the CDR3 reads CSARDRVERYAYF. The CDR3 bases are TGCAGTGCTAGGGACCGGGTGGAGCGATACGCGTATTTT.

The chain uses TRBV12-3 or TRBV12-4 and TRBJ1-1; no firm D call. This CDR3 has 13 residues. The V end lost 6 bases, the J end lost 4 bases, and 12 bases lay between the germline ends. CDR3 sequence (DNA): TGTGCCAGCAGGACGACGTGGGGCACTGAAGCTTTCTTT. It specifies CASRTTWGTEAFF.

V gene TRBV28 combines with J gene TRBJ1-5; tentative D call: TRBD1 (5 bases). With 3 bases removed from V and 5 bases from J, the gap between germline ends came to 11 bases. The CDR3 extends over 14 amino acids. The germline V gene has CDR1 MDHEN and CDR2 SYDVKM. The CDR3 region is CASSLLGDYQPQHF. Here the CDR3 DNA reads TGTGCCAGCAGTTTGTTGGGGGACTATCAGCCCCAGCATTTT.

The CDR3 sequence: CASSLVWTPENEQFF. As DNA, the CDR3 is TGTGCCAGCAGCTTAGTATGGACCCCGGAGAATGAGCAGTTCTTC. The J gene is TRBJ2-1, the V gene TRBV7-3; D remains unclear. Germline lookup yields CDR1 SGHTA and CDR2 FQGTGA. This CDR3 spans 15 amino acids. With 2 bases removed from V and 7 bases from J, the gap between germline ends came to 15 bases.

This clonotype was observed many times. The J gene is TRBJ2-5, the V gene TRBV7-6; no clear D gene. V was clipped by 3 bases and J by 1 base, with 15 bases between them. The CDR3 contains 16 residues. Germline CDR1 is SGHVS and CDR2 is FNYEAQ. The CDR3 sequence is CASSLGSGGSQETQYF. CDR3 coding DNA: TGTGCCAGCAGCTTGGGCTCTGGCGGTTCCCAAGAGACCCAGTACTTC.

This clonotype was seen a few times. The chain employs TRBV7-2 and TRBJ2-5; 13 bases line up with TRBD2. Trimming removed 5 bases from V and 4 bases from J; junction bases left unmatched: 4. The CDR3 loop spans 15 amino acids. CDR1 and CDR2 from the germline V gene are SGHTA and FQGNSA. CDR3 DNA sequence: TGTGCCAGCAGCCAGACTAGCGGGAGGACAGAGACCCAGTACTTC. This sequence encodes CASSQTSGRTETQYF.